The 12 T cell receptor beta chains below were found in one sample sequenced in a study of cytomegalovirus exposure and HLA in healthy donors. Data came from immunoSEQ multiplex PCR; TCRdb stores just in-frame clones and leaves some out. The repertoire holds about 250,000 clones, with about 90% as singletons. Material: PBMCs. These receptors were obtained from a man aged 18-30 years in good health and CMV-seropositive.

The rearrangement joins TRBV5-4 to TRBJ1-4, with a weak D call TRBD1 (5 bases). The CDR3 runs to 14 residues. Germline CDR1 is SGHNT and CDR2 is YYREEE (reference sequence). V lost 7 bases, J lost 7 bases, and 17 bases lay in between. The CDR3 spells CASSTGTRIEKLFF. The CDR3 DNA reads TGTGCCAGCTCAACCGGGACGCGGATTGAAAAACTGTTTTTT.

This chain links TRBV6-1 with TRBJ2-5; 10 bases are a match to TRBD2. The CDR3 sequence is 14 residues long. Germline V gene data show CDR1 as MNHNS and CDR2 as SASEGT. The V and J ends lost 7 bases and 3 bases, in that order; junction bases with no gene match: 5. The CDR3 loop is CASKPGLAEETQYF. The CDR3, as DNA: TGTGCCAGCAAGCCCGGACTAGCGGAAGAGACCCAGTACTTC.

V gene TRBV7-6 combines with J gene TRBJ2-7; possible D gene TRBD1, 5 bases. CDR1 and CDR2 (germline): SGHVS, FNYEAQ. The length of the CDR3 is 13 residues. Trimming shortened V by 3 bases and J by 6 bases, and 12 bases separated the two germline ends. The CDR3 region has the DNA TGTGCCAGCAGCTTCTTAGGGGATGGCGAGCAGTACTTC. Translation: CASSFLGDGEQYF.

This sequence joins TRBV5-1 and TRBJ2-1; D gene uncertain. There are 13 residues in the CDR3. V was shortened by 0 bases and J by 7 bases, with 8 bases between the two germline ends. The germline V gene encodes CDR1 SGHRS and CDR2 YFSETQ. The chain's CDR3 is CASSLALQNEQFF. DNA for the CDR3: TGCGCCAGCAGCTTGGCCCTCCAAAATGAGCAGTTCTTC.

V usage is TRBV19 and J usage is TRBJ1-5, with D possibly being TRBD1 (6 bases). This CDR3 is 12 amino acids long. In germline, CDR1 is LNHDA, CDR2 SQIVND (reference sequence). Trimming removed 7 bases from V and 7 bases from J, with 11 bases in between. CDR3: CASMGAGQPQHF. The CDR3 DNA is TGTGCCAGTATGGGGGCGGGGCAGCCCCAGCATTTT. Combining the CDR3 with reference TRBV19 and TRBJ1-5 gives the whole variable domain DGGITQSPKYLFRKEGQNVTLSCEQNLNHDAMYWYRQDPGQGLRLIYYSQIVNDFQKGDIAEGYSVSREKKESFPLTVTSAQKNPTAFYLCASMGAGQPQHFGDGTRLSIL.

CDR3 DNA: TGCAGCATCCGGACTACTAAATACGAGCAGTACTTC. This encodes CSIRTTKYEQYF. This chain connects TRBV29-1 to TRBJ2-7, with D perhaps TRBD2 (6 bases). Trimming shortened V by 8 bases and J by 4 bases, and 15 bases separated the two germline ends. Germline values: CDR1 SQVTM, CDR2 ANQGSEA. The CDR3 extends over 12 amino acids.

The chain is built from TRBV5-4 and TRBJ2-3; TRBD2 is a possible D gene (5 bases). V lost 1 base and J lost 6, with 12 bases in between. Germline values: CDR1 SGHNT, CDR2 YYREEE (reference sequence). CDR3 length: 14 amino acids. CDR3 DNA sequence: TGTGCCAGCAGCTTGCTAACGGGAACGGATACGCAGTATTTT. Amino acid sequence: CASSLLTGTDTQYF.

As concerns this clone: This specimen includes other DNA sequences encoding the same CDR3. The CDR3 DNA is TGTGCCTGGACAGGGGGATTTAATGAAAAACTGTTTTTT. Its protein is CAWTGGFNEKLFF. The chain recombines TRBV30 with TRBJ1-4, with 7 bases aligning to TRBD1. Germline V gene lookup returns CDR1 GTSNPN and CDR2 SVGIG (reference sequence). With V trimmed by 4 bases and J by 4 bases, 3 bases remained unmatched. This CDR3 has 13 residues.

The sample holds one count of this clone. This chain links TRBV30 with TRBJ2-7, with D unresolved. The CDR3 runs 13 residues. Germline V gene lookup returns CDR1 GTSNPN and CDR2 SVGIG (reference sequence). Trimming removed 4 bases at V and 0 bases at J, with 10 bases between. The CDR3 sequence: CAWIPPYSYEQYF. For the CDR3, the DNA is TGTGCCTGGATTCCCCCGTACTCCTACGAGCAGTACTTC.

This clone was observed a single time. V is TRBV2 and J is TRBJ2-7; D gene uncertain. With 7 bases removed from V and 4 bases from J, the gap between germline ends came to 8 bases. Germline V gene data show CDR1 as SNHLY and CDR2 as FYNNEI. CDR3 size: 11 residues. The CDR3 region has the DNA TGTGCCAGCACCCAAGGGTACGAGCAGTACTTC. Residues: CASTQGYEQYF.

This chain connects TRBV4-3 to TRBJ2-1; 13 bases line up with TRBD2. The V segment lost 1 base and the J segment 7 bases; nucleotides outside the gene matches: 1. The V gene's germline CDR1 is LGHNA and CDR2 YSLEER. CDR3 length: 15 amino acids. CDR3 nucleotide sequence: TGCGCCAGCAGCCAAGGGACTAGCGGGAGTAATGAGCAGTTCTTC. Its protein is CASSQGTSGSNEQFF.

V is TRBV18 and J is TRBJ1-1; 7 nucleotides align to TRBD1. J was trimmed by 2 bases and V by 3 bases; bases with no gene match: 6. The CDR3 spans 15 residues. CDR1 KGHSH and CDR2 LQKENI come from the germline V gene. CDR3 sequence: CASSPRDSVNTEAFF. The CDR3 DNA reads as TGTGCCAGCTCACCCCGGGACAGCGTTAACACTGAAGCTTTCTTT.